This T cell receptor beta chain was sequenced in a study of beta chain features in type 1 diabetes. General study findings and limits: Within each of all four CD4+ subsets, Type 1 diabetes patients had TCRB CDR3s that were moderately but significantly shorter.

Germline V gene data show CDR1 as MGHRA and CDR2 as YSYEKL. With V trimmed by 0 bases and J by 5 bases, 22 bases remained unmatched. This CDR3 region has 20 residues. The sequenced template was cDNA made from the entire isolated RNA. The method was immunoSEQ multiplex PCR; TCRdb's version includes in-frame clones alone and lacks a portion of them. The sample includes 150,000 to 200,000 clones, approximately 9.1% of them seen just once. With respect to this clone: Its specificity is not known.

The sample was central memory CD4+ T cells from blood. The rearrangement joins TRBV4-1 to TRBJ2-7; 7 bases align to TRBD1. The TCR comes from a woman aged 30 to 39 with type 1 diabetes. The CDR3 loop is CASSQDTQGEMTGIYHEQYF. The CDR3 DNA reads TGCGCCAGCAGCCAAGATACCCAGGGGGAAATGACAGGGATTTACCACGAGCAGTACTTC.